The rows below give T cell receptor beta chains drawn from one sample of a study of blood T cell repertoires in COVID-19. Only in-frame clones appear in the TCRdb table, and some are missing; sequencing was by immunoSEQ multiplex PCR. The table has some 190,000 clones, around 80% seen once. Specimen: PBMCs or T cells enriched from blood (not recorded which). These receptors came from a man aged 30 to 39 with acute COVID-19. Both conserved end residues are part of each CDR3. Fields, in order: J gene, clone size, V gene, D gene, CDR3 DNA, CDR3 protein. A D gene is named only where the DNA matches it firmly. Expanded clones get a size class; other rows say once, few or many, or leave the size out.

J gene: TRBJ1-2; clone size: NA; V gene: TRBV9; D gene: TRBD1; CDR3 DNA: TGTGCCAGCAGCGTTACAGGGGGGCTTGGCTACACCTTC; CDR3 protein: CASSVTGGLGYTF
J gene: TRBJ1-1; clone size: NA; V gene: TRBV9; D gene: TRBD1; CDR3 DNA: TGTGCCAGCAGCGTAGAGGGGGCTTTGAACACTGAAGCTTTCTTT; CDR3 protein: CASSVEGALNTEAFF
J gene: TRBJ2-3; clone size: NA; V gene: TRBV9; D gene: TRBD2; CDR3 DNA: TGTGCCAGCAGCCCGCGGGAGGGGGGAGATACGCAGTATTTT; CDR3 protein: CASSPREGGDTQYF
J gene: TRBJ1-4; clone size: once; V gene: TRBV5-1; D gene: NA; CDR3 DNA: TGCGCCAGCAGCTTGGGGCAGGACACGGATCAACTGTTTTTT; CDR3 protein: CASSLGQDTDQLFF
J gene: TRBJ2-2; clone size: few; V gene: TRBV18; D gene: NA; CDR3 DNA: TGTGCCAGCTCACCACCGAATAGGGGCGGGAACACCGGGGAGCTGTTTTTT; CDR3 protein: CASSPPNRGGNTGELFF
J gene: TRBJ1-4; clone size: NA; V gene: TRBV13; D gene: NA; CDR3 DNA: TGTGCCAGCAGCTCCCCCAGGTCGGTTAATGAAAAACTGTTTTTT; CDR3 protein: CASSSPRSVNEKLFF
J gene: TRBJ2-1; clone size: NA; V gene: TRBV7-2; D gene: TRBD2; CDR3 DNA: TGTGCCAGCAGCCTTCTAGCGGGGGGGCCTAGCTCCTACAATGAGCAGTTCTTC; CDR3 protein: CASSLLAGGPSSYNEQFF
J gene: TRBJ1-2; clone size: once; V gene: TRBV28; D gene: TRBD1; CDR3 DNA: TGTGCCAGCAGTCCAATTCCGGGACAGGGGGACTATGGCTACACCTTC; CDR3 protein: CASSPIPGQGDYGYTF
J gene: TRBJ2-7; clone size: NA; V gene: TRBV9; D gene: NA; CDR3 DNA: TGTGCCAGCAGCGTAGGCCCCGGGGAGCAGTACTTC; CDR3 protein: CASSVGPGEQYF
J gene: TRBJ2-3; clone size: NA; V gene: TRBV6-4; D gene: NA; CDR3 DNA: TGTGCCAGCAGTGATGGGTGGGGGGGCATCGATACGCAGTATTTT; CDR3 protein: CASSDGWGGIDTQYF
J gene: TRBJ1-3; clone size: NA; V gene: TRBV10-2; D gene: TRBD1; CDR3 DNA: TGCGCCAGCACGACAGGGGTGCGAAACACCATATATTTT; CDR3 protein: CASTTGVRNTIYF
J gene: TRBJ2-7; clone size: NA; V gene: TRBV7-3; D gene: TRBD1; CDR3 DNA: TGTGCCAGCAGCTCCGGACAGGGAGCCTACGAGCAGTACTTC; CDR3 protein: CASSSGQGAYEQYF
J gene: TRBJ1-1; clone size: NA; V gene: TRBV3-1/TRBV3-2; D gene: TRBD1; CDR3 DNA: TGTGCCTGCAGGGGGCAGACTGAAGCTTTCTTT; CDR3 protein: CACRGQTEAFF
J gene: TRBJ2-1; clone size: NA; V gene: TRBV28; D gene: TRBD2; CDR3 DNA: TGTGCCAGCAGTTTACCGTCGGCGGGGGTAGTTCACAATGAGCAGTTCTTC; CDR3 protein: CASSLPSAGVVHNEQFF
J gene: TRBJ1-4; clone size: NA; V gene: TRBV29-1; D gene: TRBD1; CDR3 DNA: TGCAGCGTTGAGGCATGGGACAGTGGTAATGAAAAACTGTTTTTT; CDR3 protein: CSVEAWDSGNEKLFF
J gene: TRBJ2-7; clone size: NA; V gene: TRBV19; D gene: TRBD2; CDR3 DNA: TGTGCCAGTAGTAGTCGCGGGGGGGCCTACGAGCAGTACTTC; CDR3 protein: CASSSRGGAYEQYF
J gene: TRBJ1-2; clone size: NA; V gene: TRBV3-1/TRBV3-2; D gene: TRBD1; CDR3 DNA: TGTGCCAGCACGAGGGGGACAGCAATCTATGGCTACACCTTC; CDR3 protein: CASTRGTAIYGYTF
J gene: TRBJ1-6; clone size: NA; V gene: TRBV7-3; D gene: NA; CDR3 DNA: TGTGCCAGCTCGAACGGGGGGGAGTCACCCCTCCACTTT; CDR3 protein: CASSNGGESPLHF
J gene: TRBJ1-1; clone size: NA; V gene: TRBV15; D gene: NA; CDR3 DNA: TGTGCCACCAGCAGAGAAAGATCGCAGGGGAACACTGAAGCTTTCTTT; CDR3 protein: CATSRERSQGNTEAFF
J gene: TRBJ1-1; clone size: NA; V gene: TRBV5-3; D gene: NA; CDR3 DNA: TGTGCCAGAAAGCTTGATAACGGGGGTCAAACTGAAGCTTTCTTT; CDR3 protein: CARKLDNGGQTEAFF
J gene: TRBJ1-4; clone size: NA; V gene: TRBV12-3/TRBV12-4; D gene: NA; CDR3 DNA: TGTGCCAGCAGTTTAGGAGGCGAAAAACTGTTTTTT; CDR3 protein: CASSLGGEKLFF
J gene: TRBJ1-3; clone size: NA; V gene: TRBV18; D gene: NA; CDR3 DNA: TGTGCCAGCTCACCCGACAGGAGCTCTGGAAACACCATATATTTT; CDR3 protein: CASSPDRSSGNTIYF
J gene: TRBJ1-1; clone size: NA; V gene: TRBV7-9; D gene: NA; CDR3 DNA: TGTGCCAGCAGCGGCGCTGCGGCCTCAAACACTGAAGCTTTCTTT; CDR3 protein: CASSGAAASNTEAFF
J gene: TRBJ1-2; clone size: NA; V gene: TRBV19; D gene: TRBD1; CDR3 DNA: TGTGCCAGTAGTATCAGGCAGGGGGGCTATGGCTACACCTTC; CDR3 protein: CASSIRQGGYGYTF
J gene: TRBJ2-7; clone size: NA; V gene: TRBV7-9; D gene: TRBD2; CDR3 DNA: TGTGCCAGCAGCCGCGTAGTCGGCCTAGCGGGAAGTGAGCAGTACTTC; CDR3 protein: CASSRVVGLAGSEQYF
J gene: TRBJ2-1; clone size: NA; V gene: TRBV5-1; D gene: NA; CDR3 DNA: TGCGCCAGCAGCTTGAGCGCGTCCAGCTCCTACAATGAGCAGTTCTTC; CDR3 protein: CASSLSASSSYNEQFF
J gene: TRBJ1-5; clone size: NA; V gene: TRBV10-3; D gene: NA; CDR3 DNA: TGTGCCATCAGTGAGTCGGGGCTAAACAATCAGCCCCAGCATTTT; CDR3 protein: CAISESGLNNQPQHF
J gene: TRBJ2-5; clone size: once; V gene: TRBV15; D gene: TRBD2; CDR3 DNA: TGTGCCACCGGGGGAATAGCGGGGGGCAACCAAGAGACCCAGTACTTC; CDR3 protein: CATGGIAGGNQETQYF
J gene: TRBJ2-7; clone size: NA; V gene: TRBV29-1; D gene: NA; CDR3 DNA: TGCAGCGTTGCCCAGGGGCCCGCCTACGAGCAGTACTTC; CDR3 protein: CSVAQGPAYEQYF
J gene: TRBJ1-5; clone size: NA; V gene: TRBV19; D gene: TRBD1; CDR3 DNA: TGTGCCAGTAGTATAAGGACAGGGCAGGTCCATCAGCCCCAGCATTTT; CDR3 protein: CASSIRTGQVHQPQHF
J gene: TRBJ2-1; clone size: NA; V gene: TRBV4-1; D gene: NA; CDR3 DNA: TGCGCCAGCAGCCACGGGACACTTTACAATGAGCAGTTCTTC; CDR3 protein: CASSHGTLYNEQFF
J gene: TRBJ2-5; clone size: few; V gene: TRBV12-3/TRBV12-4; D gene: NA; CDR3 DNA: TGTGCCAGCGCTAGCCCAGGGAGGGAGACCCAGTACTTC; CDR3 protein: CASASPGRETQYF
J gene: TRBJ2-1; clone size: NA; V gene: TRBV7-6; D gene: NA; CDR3 DNA: TGTGCCAGCAGCTTAGCGGCGGGGGCCACTTACGGAGAGCAGTTCTTC; CDR3 protein: CASSLAAGATYGEQFF
J gene: TRBJ1-6; clone size: NA; V gene: TRBV19; D gene: NA; CDR3 DNA: TGTGCCAGTAGTACGAAGGGTCGGGGTGGATCACCCCTCCACTTT; CDR3 protein: CASSTKGRGGSPLHF
J gene: TRBJ2-1; clone size: once; V gene: TRBV6-6; D gene: TRBD1; CDR3 DNA: TGTGCCAGCAGTTTAGGGGGCTTGAGCTCCTACAATGAGCAGTTCTTC; CDR3 protein: CASSLGGLSSYNEQFF
J gene: TRBJ1-6; clone size: NA; V gene: TRBV2; D gene: NA; CDR3 DNA: TGTGCCAGCACGGAACAGAGGGGAGGCAATTCACCCCTCCACTTT; CDR3 protein: CASTEQRGGNSPLHF
J gene: TRBJ1-2; clone size: NA; V gene: TRBV6-4; D gene: TRBD1; CDR3 DNA: TGTGCCAGCAGCCGCAACAGGGGACGACCTATCGCCTTC; CDR3 protein: CASSRNRGRPIAF
J gene: TRBJ2-7; clone size: NA; V gene: TRBV9; D gene: NA; CDR3 DNA: TGTGCCAGCAGCGTTGGGCCGTCCTACGAGCAGTACTTC; CDR3 protein: CASSVGPSYEQYF
J gene: TRBJ2-1; clone size: NA; V gene: TRBV28; D gene: NA; CDR3 DNA: TGTGCCAGCAGTCCCCAAGCGGACTTCTCCTACAATGAGCAGTTCTTC; CDR3 protein: CASSPQADFSYNEQFF
J gene: TRBJ1-2; clone size: NA; V gene: TRBV30; D gene: TRBD1; CDR3 DNA: TGTGCCTGGAACGTTCTGGGACAGGGGAACTATGGCTACACCTTC; CDR3 protein: CAWNVLGQGNYGYTF
J gene: TRBJ2-7; clone size: NA; V gene: TRBV29-1; D gene: TRBD2; CDR3 DNA: TGCAGCGTTGCGACTAGCGGGGTCTACGAGCAGTACTTC; CDR3 protein: CSVATSGVYEQYF
J gene: TRBJ1-1; clone size: NA; V gene: TRBV6-5; D gene: TRBD1; CDR3 DNA: TGTGCCAGCAGTTATGACAGGGGGGGTCTGGCTTTCTTT; CDR3 protein: CASSYDRGGLAFF
J gene: TRBJ1-2; clone size: NA; V gene: TRBV18; D gene: TRBD1; CDR3 DNA: TGTGCCAGCTCACCCTCGGGACAGGTTATAAACTATGGCTACACCTTC; CDR3 protein: CASSPSGQVINYGYTF
J gene: TRBJ1-3; clone size: NA; V gene: TRBV19; D gene: NA; CDR3 DNA: TGTGCCAGTAGTATTAACCCGGGAAACTCTGGAAACACCATATATTTT; CDR3 protein: CASSINPGNSGNTIYF
J gene: TRBJ2-7; clone size: NA; V gene: TRBV11-2; D gene: NA; CDR3 DNA: TGTGCCAGCAGCTTGGAGACCCCAAGCGAGCAGTACTTC; CDR3 protein: CASSLETPSEQYF
J gene: TRBJ1-4; clone size: NA; V gene: TRBV24-1; D gene: NA; CDR3 DNA: TGTGCCACCAGTGATCCAACGGTCTCTGACACCGAAAAACTGTTTTTT; CDR3 protein: CATSDPTVSDTEKLFF
J gene: TRBJ1-1; clone size: NA; V gene: TRBV18; D gene: NA; CDR3 DNA: TGTGCCAGCTCACCGGAAGGGGCCGTGAACACTGAAGCTTTCTTT; CDR3 protein: CASSPEGAVNTEAFF
J gene: TRBJ1-6; clone size: NA; V gene: TRBV9; D gene: TRBD1; CDR3 DNA: TGTGCCAGCAGTGGGGGGTCGGGACAGGGTTATTCACCCCTCCACTTT; CDR3 protein: CASSGGSGQGYSPLHF
J gene: TRBJ1-2; clone size: NA; V gene: TRBV2; D gene: TRBD1; CDR3 DNA: TGTGCCAGCAGGGGAGGACAGGGGAACTATGGCTACACCTTC; CDR3 protein: CASRGGQGNYGYTF
J gene: TRBJ1-5; clone size: NA; V gene: TRBV19; D gene: NA; CDR3 DNA: TGTGCCAGTAGCATTTGGACAGAGCTCGTTCGGGCCCAGCATTTT; CDR3 protein: CASSIWTELVRAQHF
J gene: TRBJ2-7; clone size: NA; V gene: TRBV7-3; D gene: NA; CDR3 DNA: TGTGCCAGCGCCCCGACTCTGAGAGATATCCTCTACGAGCAGTACTTC; CDR3 protein: CASAPTLRDILYEQYF
J gene: TRBJ2-1; clone size: NA; V gene: TRBV12-3/TRBV12-4; D gene: TRBD1; CDR3 DNA: TGTGCCAGCAGCCGCGCCGGGACAGGGGGCATCTTC; CDR3 protein: CASSRAGTGGIF
J gene: TRBJ1-5; clone size: few; V gene: TRBV7-2; D gene: NA; CDR3 DNA: TGTGCCAGCAGCCCCGGACACAGCAATCAGCCCCAGCATTTT; CDR3 protein: CASSPGHSNQPQHF
J gene: TRBJ1-2; clone size: NA; V gene: TRBV28; D gene: NA; CDR3 DNA: TGTGCCAGCAGAGCCCCAACAGGACCCTCTTCCTTCGGCTACACCTTC; CDR3 protein: CASRAPTGPSSFGYTF
J gene: TRBJ1-1; clone size: many; V gene: TRBV12-3/TRBV12-4; D gene: NA; CDR3 DNA: TGTGCCAGCAGTTTAAAAGGGGCTGAAGCTTTCTTT; CDR3 protein: CASSLKGAEAFF
J gene: TRBJ2-3; clone size: NA; V gene: TRBV7-2; D gene: TRBD2; CDR3 DNA: TGTGCCAGCAGCTTAGGTGCGGGGGGGCAAACAGATACGCAGTATTTT; CDR3 protein: CASSLGAGGQTDTQYF
J gene: TRBJ2-1; clone size: NA; V gene: TRBV4-2; D gene: NA; CDR3 DNA: TGTGCCAGCAGCCAAACTCCCTACAATGAGCAGTTCTTC; CDR3 protein: CASSQTPYNEQFF
J gene: TRBJ1-6; clone size: NA; V gene: TRBV5-1; D gene: TRBD1; CDR3 DNA: TGCGCCAGCAGCTTAGCGGGACAGGGGAAATCACCCCTCCACTTT; CDR3 protein: CASSLAGQGKSPLHF